The sequence of this TCR beta chain was determined in a study of blood T cell repertoires in COVID-19. At the level of the study: Sites across the United States, Italy and Spain contributed samples from acute and convalescent COVID-19. Sources were T cells, B-cell-depleted T cells, or PBMCs; the material itself was cDNA or gDNA.

Original processing methods: Amplified reference gene primers provided the basis for estimating nucleated cell counts. Profiling relied on immunoSEQ multiplex PCR, and the TCRdb table lists in-frame clones only, not all of them. From that table come the V and J calls and clone size; the DNA was used to work out D and trimming. Among about 100,000 clones listed, about 83% were seen once. The ends were cut back, 6 bases at V and 3 bases at J, with 24 bases in the middle. From germline, CDR1 is SNHLY and CDR2 FYNNEI. CDR3 length: 17 amino acids. The sequencing input was peripheral blood. The V gene is TRBV2, the J gene TRBJ2-7, with D tentatively TRBD2 (7 bases). The TCR sequence derives from a human donor in a cohort sampled during active COVID-19. The CDR3, as DNA: TGTGCCAGCAGGGGGGGGCTTGAGCAGGCGGCCCTCTACGAGCAGTACTTC. Translation gives CASRGGLEQAALYEQYF. The variable domain in full, completed from reference TRBV2 and TRBJ2-7, reads EPEVTQTPSHQVTQMGQEVILRCVPISNHLYFYWYRQILGQKVEFLVSFYNNEISEKSEIFDDQFSVERPDGSNFTLKIRSTKLEDSAMYFCASRGGLEQAALYEQYFGPGTRLTVT.